This T cell receptor beta chain appears in the sequencing data of a study of response to subunit inactivated influenza vaccine. General study points: After each seasonal influenza vaccination, few new T cells are recruited, the authors suggested.

The V gene's germline CDR1 is SNHLY and CDR2 FYNNEI. Deletions cut 0 bases from V and 0 bases from J, with 12 bases between. This CDR3 is built from 16 residues. Each CDR3 protein gets one entry after TCRdb re-called the RT-PCR reads with MiXCR. The table has about 650,000 distinct CDR3 sequences, 15% to 17% seen once. For this clonotype: Its antigen is currently unknown.

The sequence was collected from a middle-aged man who received an inactivated influenza vaccine. The sample in question was PBMCs from blood, obtained 12 days after vaccination. The chain links TRBV2 to TRBJ2-7; D not certain. This chain's CDR3 is CASSEAGQQYSYEQYF. The CDR3 DNA sequence: TGTGCCAGCAGTGAAGCAGGGCAGCAATACTCCTACGAGCAGTACTTC. Complete variable domain (other parts from reference TRBV2 and TRBJ2-7): EPEVTQTPSHQVTQMGQEVILRCVPISNHLYFYWYRQILGQKVEFLVSFYNNEISEKSEIFDDQFSVERPDGSNFTLKIRSTKLEDSAMYFCASSEAGQQYSYEQYFGPGTRLTVT.